This is a list of T cell receptor beta chains from one sample in a study of PD-L1 blockade in urothelial cancer. TCRdb's copy holds only in-frame clones and misses some; the assay was immunoSEQ multiplex PCR. The repertoire holds more than 55,000 clones, with 75% to 85% as singletons. The specimen was PBMCs, collected around atezolizumab (anti-PD-L1) treatment. These receptors came from a man between 65 and 85 years old with urothelial cancer. The CDR3 runs from the conserved cysteine through the conserved F or W. A D gene is named only where the DNA matches it firmly. Some rows have no size entry. The others give once, few or many, or a class for an expanded clone.

cdr3_aa: CASSISVSGNTIYF
cdr3_nt: TGTGCCAGTAGTATTTCGGTGTCTGGAAACACCATATATTTT
d_call: -
j_call: TRBJ1-3
clone_size: -
v_call: TRBV19

cdr3_aa: CASSSPSLNTGELFF
cdr3_nt: TGTGCCAGCAGCTCCCCTAGTCTGAACACCGGGGAGCTGTTTTTT
d_call: -
j_call: TRBJ2-2
clone_size: -
v_call: TRBV5-4

cdr3_aa: CASGTDRGSYEQYF
cdr3_nt: TGTGCTAGTGGTACGGACAGGGGTAGTTACGAGCAGTACTTC
d_call: TRBD1
j_call: TRBJ2-7
clone_size: -
v_call: TRBV12-5

cdr3_aa: CASSPSGSEQYF
cdr3_nt: TGCGCCAGCAGCCCCTCTGGGAGCGAGCAGTACTTC
d_call: -
j_call: TRBJ2-7
clone_size: -
v_call: TRBV5-1

cdr3_aa: CASSELDRGGGYTF
cdr3_nt: TGTGCCAGCAGTGAACTGGACAGGGGCGGTGGCTACACCTTC
d_call: TRBD1
j_call: TRBJ1-2
clone_size: few
v_call: TRBV28

cdr3_aa: CARSCPTGFSYEQYF
cdr3_nt: TGTGCCAGAAGCTGCCCGACAGGGTTCTCCTACGAGCAGTACTTC
d_call: -
j_call: TRBJ2-7
clone_size: -
v_call: TRBV7-5

cdr3_aa: CASSQDPVRLSANEQFF
cdr3_nt: TGCGCCAGCAGCCAAGATCCCGTTAGACTTAGCGCCAATGAGCAGTTCTTC
d_call: -
j_call: TRBJ2-1
clone_size: -
v_call: TRBV4-1

cdr3_aa: CASSQGDLADYGYTF
cdr3_nt: TGTGCCAGCAGCCAAGGCGACCTAGCGGACTATGGCTACACCTTC
d_call: -
j_call: TRBJ1-2
clone_size: once
v_call: TRBV4-2

cdr3_aa: CASSASGGVWSPLHF
cdr3_nt: TGTGCCAGCAGCGCCTCGGGGGGGGTATGGTCACCCCTCCACTTT
d_call: -
j_call: TRBJ1-6
clone_size: -
v_call: TRBV9

cdr3_aa: CAVSGQGPGEQYF
cdr3_nt: TGTGCCGTTAGTGGACAGGGACCGGGGGAGCAGTACTTC
d_call: TRBD1
j_call: TRBJ2-7
clone_size: -
v_call: TRBV10-3

cdr3_aa: CASSSGLAGGTGVSYNEQFF
cdr3_nt: TGTGCCAGCAGCTCAGGACTAGCGGGAGGAACGGGAGTCTCCTACAATGAGCAGTTCTTC
d_call: TRBD2
j_call: TRBJ2-1
clone_size: -
v_call: TRBV13

cdr3_aa: CASSDWLSNDGGGYTF
cdr3_nt: TGTGCCAGCAGTGACTGGTTGTCTAATGACGGGGGTGGCTACACCTTC
d_call: -
j_call: TRBJ1-2
clone_size: -
v_call: TRBV6-1

cdr3_aa: CASSLDQGGTNRNEQFF
cdr3_nt: TGTGCCAGCAGCTTAGATCAGGGCGGGACTAATCGCAATGAGCAGTTCTTC
d_call: TRBD2
j_call: TRBJ2-1
clone_size: few
v_call: TRBV11-3

cdr3_aa: CASSEGRVVQPQHF
cdr3_nt: TGTGCCAGCAGTGAGGGCAGGGTAGTTCAGCCCCAGCATTTT
d_call: -
j_call: TRBJ1-5
clone_size: -
v_call: TRBV2

cdr3_aa: CASSYGSGSSYEQYF
cdr3_nt: TGTGCCAGCAGTTATGGTAGCGGGAGCTCCTACGAGCAGTACTTC
d_call: TRBD2
j_call: TRBJ2-7
clone_size: -
v_call: TRBV6-5

cdr3_aa: CASSLKSGELYEQYF
cdr3_nt: TGTGCCAGCAGTTTAAAGTCAGGGGAACTCTACGAGCAGTACTTC
d_call: -
j_call: TRBJ2-7
clone_size: -
v_call: TRBV27

cdr3_aa: CASSSLHREGTNVLTF
cdr3_nt: TGTGCCAGCAGTTCCCTACACAGGGAAGGGACCAACGTCCTGACTTTC
d_call: -
j_call: TRBJ2-6
clone_size: -
v_call: TRBV5-6

cdr3_aa: CASSLGGFDNEQFF
cdr3_nt: TGTGCCAGCAGCTTAGGCGGTTTCGACAATGAGCAGTTCTTC
d_call: -
j_call: TRBJ2-1
clone_size: -
v_call: TRBV11-3

cdr3_aa: CASTTGSGSNQPQHF
cdr3_nt: TGTGCCAGCACCACCGGGAGTGGTAGCAATCAGCCCCAGCATTTT
d_call: -
j_call: TRBJ1-5
clone_size: -
v_call: TRBV6-1

cdr3_aa: CASRTETATQYF
cdr3_nt: TGTGCCAGCAGAACAGAAACCGCGACCCAGTACTTC
d_call: -
j_call: TRBJ2-5
clone_size: -
v_call: TRBV7-2

cdr3_aa: CASRTGKSANQPQHF
cdr3_nt: TGTGCCAGCAGAACAGGTAAATCAGCCAATCAGCCCCAGCATTTT
d_call: -
j_call: TRBJ1-5
clone_size: -
v_call: TRBV2

cdr3_aa: CASSLEDRYTEAFF
cdr3_nt: TGCGCCAGCAGCTTGGAGGACAGGTACACTGAAGCTTTCTTT
d_call: TRBD1
j_call: TRBJ1-1
clone_size: -
v_call: TRBV5-1

cdr3_aa: CASSRREGRSTDTQYF
cdr3_nt: TGTGCCAGCAGCCGCCGGGAAGGACGCAGCACAGATACGCAGTATTTT
d_call: -
j_call: TRBJ2-3
clone_size: once
v_call: TRBV7-8

cdr3_aa: CASPGRTATNYGYTF
cdr3_nt: TGTGCCAGCCCAGGGAGGACGGCAACGAACTATGGCTACACCTTC
d_call: -
j_call: TRBJ1-2
clone_size: -
v_call: TRBV21-1

cdr3_aa: CTSSPRDKNTEAFF
cdr3_nt: TGCACCAGCAGCCCCCGGGACAAGAACACTGAAGCTTTCTTT
d_call: -
j_call: TRBJ1-1
clone_size: -
v_call: TRBV1

cdr3_aa: CASSWGHLSNQPQHF
cdr3_nt: TGTGCCAGCAGTTGGGGACACCTTAGCAATCAGCCCCAGCATTTT
d_call: -
j_call: TRBJ1-5
clone_size: -
v_call: TRBV6-1

cdr3_aa: CASSLRDRSNSGNTIYF
cdr3_nt: TGTGCCAGCAGCTTGCGGGACAGGTCTAACTCTGGAAACACCATATATTTT
d_call: TRBD1
j_call: TRBJ1-3
clone_size: -
v_call: TRBV5-6

cdr3_aa: CASTPRDRNTEAFF
cdr3_nt: TGTGCCAGCACCCCGAGGGACAGAAACACTGAAGCTTTCTTT
d_call: TRBD1
j_call: TRBJ1-1
clone_size: -
v_call: TRBV6-5

cdr3_aa: CASSLAQLGPSNQPQHF
cdr3_nt: TGTGCCAGCAGCTTGGCTCAGCTGGGCCCAAGCAATCAGCCCCAGCATTTT
d_call: -
j_call: TRBJ1-5
clone_size: -
v_call: TRBV5-5

cdr3_aa: CASSFGTGHTGELFF
cdr3_nt: TGTGCCAGCAGCTTCGGGACAGGGCACACCGGGGAGCTGTTTTTT
d_call: TRBD1
j_call: TRBJ2-2
clone_size: -
v_call: TRBV5-6

cdr3_aa: CASSLDNYADTQYF
cdr3_nt: TGTGCCAGCAGCTTGGACAACTACGCAGATACGCAGTATTTT
d_call: -
j_call: TRBJ2-3
clone_size: -
v_call: TRBV5-4

cdr3_aa: CAIRDRDYGYTF
cdr3_nt: TGTGCCATCAGGGACAGGGACTATGGCTACACCTTC
d_call: TRBD1
j_call: TRBJ1-2
clone_size: -
v_call: TRBV10-3

cdr3_aa: CSARSYNEQFF
cdr3_nt: TGCAGTGCCCGTTCCTACAATGAGCAGTTCTTC
d_call: -
j_call: TRBJ2-1
clone_size: -
v_call: TRBV20-1

cdr3_aa: CASSENWSSYNEQFF
cdr3_nt: TGTGCCAGCAGTGAAAATTGGAGCTCCTACAATGAGCAGTTCTTC
d_call: -
j_call: TRBJ2-1
clone_size: once
v_call: TRBV2

cdr3_aa: CASSLPPGLNRYEQYF
cdr3_nt: TGTGCCAGCAGCCTCCCTCCGGGACTTAACCGATACGAGCAGTACTTC
d_call: -
j_call: TRBJ2-7
clone_size: -
v_call: TRBV7-2

cdr3_aa: CASSHQDGTYEQYF
cdr3_nt: TGTGCCAGTAGTCATCAGGACGGGACCTACGAGCAGTACTTC
d_call: -
j_call: TRBJ2-7
clone_size: -
v_call: TRBV19

cdr3_aa: CASAEGDNQPQHF
cdr3_nt: TGCGCCAGCGCCGAGGGGGACAATCAGCCCCAGCATTTT
d_call: -
j_call: TRBJ1-5
clone_size: -
v_call: TRBV5-1